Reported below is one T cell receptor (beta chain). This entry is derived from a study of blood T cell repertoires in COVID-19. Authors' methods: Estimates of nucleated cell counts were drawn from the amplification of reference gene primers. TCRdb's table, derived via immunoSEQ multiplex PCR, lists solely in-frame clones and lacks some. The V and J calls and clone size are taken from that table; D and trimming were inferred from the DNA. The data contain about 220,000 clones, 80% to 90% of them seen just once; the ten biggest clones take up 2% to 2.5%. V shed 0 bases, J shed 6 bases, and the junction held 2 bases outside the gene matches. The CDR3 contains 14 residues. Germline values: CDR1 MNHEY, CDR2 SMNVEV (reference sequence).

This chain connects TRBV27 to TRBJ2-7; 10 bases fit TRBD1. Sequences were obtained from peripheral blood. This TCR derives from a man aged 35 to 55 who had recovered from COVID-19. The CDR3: CASSLSGTGAEQYF. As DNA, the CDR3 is TGTGCCAGCAGTTTATCAGGGACAGGGGCCGAGCAGTACTTC.